These T cell receptor beta chains were read from a single sample in a study of blood T cell repertoires in COVID-19. Repertoires were generated with immunoSEQ multiplex PCR, while TCRdb's copy carries only in-frame clones and drops some. Of 150,000 to 200,000 clones in the sample, around 89% were seen once. Sequencing was done on a sample of PBMCs or T cells enriched from blood (not recorded which). Source of these receptors: a woman between 18 and 29 years old who had recovered from COVID-19. Each CDR3 is given with its conserved first and last residue. Fields, in order: J gene, clone size, D gene, V gene, CDR3 DNA, CDR3 protein. D genes are given only for firm matches. Rows give clone size only sometimes, using once, few, many, or a class for an expanded clone.

J: TRBJ2-7; size: NA; D: NA; V: TRBV6-5; DNA: TGTGCCAGCAGTTACTCCGTATCCTACGAGCAGTACTTC; CDR3: CASSYSVSYEQYF
J: TRBJ1-2; size: NA; D: NA; V: TRBV30; DNA: TGTGCCTGGACGAGGTTGTCCTATGGCTACACCTTC; CDR3: CAWTRLSYGYTF
J: TRBJ2-1; size: NA; D: NA; V: TRBV27; DNA: TGTGCCAGCAGTTTCTCTCCCCCCTCCTACAATGAGCAGTTCTTC; CDR3: CASSFSPPSYNEQFF
J: TRBJ2-3; size: NA; D: NA; V: TRBV14; DNA: TGTGCCAGCAGCCTAGCAGGGCAGATCAGCACAGATACGCAGTATTTT; CDR3: CASSLAGQISTDTQYF
J: TRBJ2-1; size: NA; D: TRBD2; V: TRBV4-1; DNA: TGCGCCAGCAGCCAAGGCAGTAGCGGGAGTTACTATGAGCAGTTCTTC; CDR3: CASSQGSSGSYYEQFF
J: TRBJ1-3; size: NA; D: TRBD1; V: TRBV7-9; DNA: TGTGCCAGCAGCTCAGGGGGCTCTGGAAACACCATATATTTT; CDR3: CASSSGGSGNTIYF
J: TRBJ2-7; size: NA; D: NA; V: TRBV7-9; DNA: TGTGCCAGCAGCTCCCTAGCCAATACCTACGAGCAGTACTTC; CDR3: CASSSLANTYEQYF
J: TRBJ2-2; size: NA; D: NA; V: TRBV4-1; DNA: TGCGCCAGCAGCCAACTGTCTTCCGGGGTGGGCACCGGGGAGCTGTTTTTT; CDR3: CASSQLSSGVGTGELFF
J: TRBJ1-4; size: NA; D: NA; V: TRBV29-1; DNA: TGCAGCGTGGGATCTACAGGGACAACTAATGAAAAACTGTTTTTT; CDR3: CSVGSTGTTNEKLFF
J: TRBJ1-1; size: NA; D: TRBD1; V: TRBV27; DNA: TGTGCCAGCCGACGCTCGTGGGGACAGGGGGCAAGGACTGAAGCTTTCTTT; CDR3: CASRRSWGQGARTEAFF
J: TRBJ2-1; size: NA; D: TRBD2; V: TRBV30; DNA: TGTGCCTGGTACTCACTAGCGGGGGGGAGCTCCTACAATGAGCAGTTCTTC; CDR3: CAWYSLAGGSSYNEQFF
J: TRBJ1-5; size: few; D: TRBD1; V: TRBV4-1; DNA: TGCGCCAGCAGCCTAGGGACAGGGGGCGTTCAGCCCCAGCATTTT; CDR3: CASSLGTGGVQPQHF
J: TRBJ2-3; size: NA; D: TRBD2; V: TRBV10-3; DNA: TGTGCCATCAGTGAGTCGTGGGGCGGGAGGGTGACAGATACGCAGTATTTT; CDR3: CAISESWGGRVTDTQYF
J: TRBJ2-7; size: NA; D: TRBD1; V: TRBV28; DNA: TGTGCCAGCAGTCCCCGGACAGGCTCCTCCTACGAGCAGTACTTC; CDR3: CASSPRTGSSYEQYF
J: TRBJ2-2; size: NA; D: TRBD1; V: TRBV7-3; DNA: TGTGCCAGCAGCTCGGGACAGGGGGCGATGGCCGGGGAGCTGTTTTTT; CDR3: CASSSGQGAMAGELFF
J: TRBJ2-7; size: NA; D: NA; V: TRBV4-1; DNA: TGCGCCAGCAGCCAAGTCCAAGGGGGAGTCTCCTACGAGCAGTACTTC; CDR3: CASSQVQGGVSYEQYF
J: TRBJ1-5; size: NA; D: TRBD1; V: TRBV28; DNA: TGTGCCAGCAGTTTCGGGACAGGGTTTCAGCCCCAGCATTTT; CDR3: CASSFGTGFQPQHF
J: TRBJ2-1; size: NA; D: TRBD2; V: TRBV15; DNA: TGTGCCACCAGCAGGGGAGCGGGAGGGTTGACCTACAATGAGCAGTTCTTC; CDR3: CATSRGAGGLTYNEQFF
J: TRBJ2-4; size: NA; D: NA; V: TRBV27; DNA: TGTGCCAGCAGTCAGGGGTCGGATGGAAACATTCAGTACTTC; CDR3: CASSQGSDGNIQYF
J: TRBJ2-5; size: once; D: NA; V: TRBV28; DNA: TGTGCCAGCAGCCACAGGGCCCCCGAGACCCAGTACTTC; CDR3: CASSHRAPETQYF
J: TRBJ1-2; size: NA; D: TRBD1; V: TRBV3-1/TRBV3-2; DNA: TGTGCCAGCGCCGGGACAGGGAAGAAAGAGGGACGCTACACCTTC; CDR3: CASAGTGKKEGRYTF
J: TRBJ2-3; size: once; D: NA; V: TRBV6-5; DNA: TGTGCCAGCACTCGTGCGGCTGTAGGTGATACGCAGTATTTT; CDR3: CASTRAAVGDTQYF
J: TRBJ2-1; size: NA; D: NA; V: TRBV12-5; DNA: TGTGCTAGTGGTTTGGTACAGGGATCCGGGACGCTATCCTACAATGAGCAGTTCTTC; CDR3: CASGLVQGSGTLSYNEQFF
J: TRBJ2-2; size: NA; D: TRBD1; V: TRBV18; DNA: TGTGCCAGCTCACCACCGACAGGGGGGGAAAACACCGGGGAGCTGTTTTTT; CDR3: CASSPPTGGENTGELFF
J: TRBJ1-1; size: NA; D: NA; V: TRBV19; DNA: TGTGCCAGCAGCGGGCTGAACACTGAAGCTTTCTTT; CDR3: CASSGLNTEAFF
J: TRBJ1-6; size: once; D: NA; V: TRBV5-4; DNA: TGTGCCAGCAGCTTGCCAGGGGAGCAAACACCCCTCCACTTT; CDR3: CASSLPGEQTPLHF
J: TRBJ2-7; size: NA; D: TRBD1; V: TRBV19; DNA: TGTGCCAGTACCCCCGGGACAGTTGGGACCTACGAGCAGTACTTC; CDR3: CASTPGTVGTYEQYF
J: TRBJ2-7; size: NA; D: TRBD2; V: TRBV4-2; DNA: TGTGCCAGCAGCCAAAAACTAGCGGGAGTTGCCGAGCAGTACTTC; CDR3: CASSQKLAGVAEQYF
J: TRBJ1-1; size: NA; D: NA; V: TRBV28; DNA: TGTGCCAGCAAGGAGGGGATTAACACTGAAGCTTTCTTT; CDR3: CASKEGINTEAFF
J: TRBJ2-2; size: NA; D: TRBD2; V: TRBV9; DNA: TGTGCCAGCAGCGGACTAGCGGGAGGTCCCAAGAGATACACCGGGGAGCTGTTTTTT; CDR3: CASSGLAGGPKRYTGELFF
J: TRBJ1-1; size: few; D: TRBD1; V: TRBV10-3; DNA: TGTGCCAGCACGGACAGGGGTGGGTTGAACACTGAAGCTTTCTTT; CDR3: CASTDRGGLNTEAFF